Following are 13 T cell receptor beta chains from one sample sequenced in a study of T cell repertoires in cytomegalovirus infection. TCRdb re-analysed the reads in MiXCR, keeping a single row per CDR3 protein. The sample lists just under 300,000 distinct CDR3 sequences, about a tenth occurring once. Sample: PBMCs. The receptors originated from a human donor in good health (CMV status not recorded). Some clones in this sample may be carry-over from other donors' samples.

This clonotype was counted at least ten times. CDR3 bases: TGTGCCAGCAGCCAAACCGGGACAGGGAGGTACAATGAGCAGTTCTTC. Amino acids: CASSQTGTGRYNEQFF. The V and J genes are TRBV11-2 and TRBJ2-1, with 9 bases matching TRBD1. Germline-derived CDR1 and CDR2 are SGHAT and FQNNGV. This CDR3 is 16 amino acids long. The trim removed 5 bases at V and 4 bases at J, leaving 9 bases unmatched.

Ten or more counts support this clonotype. This chain uses TRBV5-4 with TRBJ2-5; 14 nucleotides line up with TRBD2. Germline lookup yields CDR1 SGHNT and CDR2 YYREEE (reference sequence). V lost 4 bases to trimming and J lost 2 bases; unmatched junction nucleotides: 7. This CDR3 is built from 17 residues. For the CDR3, the DNA is TGTGCCAGCAGCCCAGGGACTAGCGGGGGCCTACAAGAGACCCAGTACTTC. It specifies CASSPGTSGGLQETQYF.

This clonotype came up many times. The CDR3 protein is CASSSLGWGGDTQYF. Here the CDR3 DNA reads TGTGCCAGCAGCTCCCTAGGTTGGGGGGGAGATACGCAGTATTTT. V gene TRBV7-2 combines with J gene TRBJ2-3; 7 bases are a match to TRBD2. From germline, CDR1 is SGHTA and CDR2 FQGNSA. Germline trimming cut 4 bases from V and 5 bases from J; bases unmatched to any gene: 9. This CDR3 is built from 15 residues.

The chain recombines TRBV7-9 with TRBJ1-2, with unresolved D. This CDR3 has 14 residues. CDR1 is SEHNR, CDR2 FQNEAQ, per germline (reference sequence). V lost 4 bases and J lost 0, with 9 bases in between. The CDR3 region is CASSSIRTNYGYTF. In DNA, the CDR3 is TGTGCCAGCAGCTCTATCCGCACTAACTATGGCTACACCTTC.

This clonotype was seen a few times. This chain connects TRBV7-9 to TRBJ1-1; D remains ambiguous. The V gene lost 1 base and the J gene lost 5 bases, with 8 bases spanning the gap. The CDR3 has 13 residues. Germline V CDR1 and CDR2: SEHNR, FQNEAQ (reference sequence). The DNA of the CDR3 is TGTGCCAGCAGCTTAGTACAGAGGACTGAAGCTTTCTTT. This translates into CASSLVQRTEAFF.

This clonotype was detected many times. J is TRBJ2-1 and V is TRBV18; D is undetermined. In germline, CDR1 is KGHSH, CDR2 LQKENI. The germline V and J ends were trimmed by 5 bases and 3 bases, with 8 bases remaining between them. The length of the CDR3 is 13 residues. The CDR3 DNA is TGTGCCAGCTCAAATGACGTCTACAATGAGCAGTTCTTC. Protein sequence: CASSNDVYNEQFF.

Ten or more counts support this clonotype. V gene TRBV7-8 combines with J gene TRBJ2-4, with D perhaps matching TRBD2 (8 bases). This CDR3 region has 14 residues. Trimming stripped 5 bases from V and 8 bases from J, with 16 bases between. The germline gives CDR1 SGHVS, CDR2 FQNEAQ. CDR3 protein: CASSHREGAYIQYF. As DNA, the CDR3 is TGTGCCAGCAGCCATCGGGAGGGGGCTTACATTCAGTACTTC.

This clonotype occurred many times. The rearrangement links TRBV28 to TRBJ2-1, with 7 bases lining up with TRBD2. This CDR3 comprises 14 residues. The junction had 5 bases not matched to a gene; V was cut back by 8 bases and J by 1 base. The germline CDR1 and CDR2 sequences are MDHEN and SYDVKM. CDR3 nucleotide sequence: TGTGCCAGCCACGGGGGGAGGTCCTACAATGAGCAGTTCTTC. Translating gives CASHGGRSYNEQFF.

Many counts were recorded for this clonotype. The V and J genes are TRBV20-1 and TRBJ2-7; D possibly uses TRBD1 or TRBD2 (5 bases each). CDR1 and CDR2 from the germline V gene are DFQATT and SNEGSKA (reference sequence). CDR3 length: 13 amino acids. V gave up 6 bases and J gave up 3 bases, with 15 bases separating them. CDR3 sequence (DNA): TGCAGTGCAACTCCGGGACCGAACTACGAGCAGTACGTC. Translation: CSATPGPNYEQYV.

This clonotype has at least ten counts. The gene calls are TRBV7-9 and TRBJ2-3; 7 bases are shared with TRBD2. V shed 7 bases and J 2 bases; nucleotides not matched to a gene: 6. Germline V lookup: CDR1 SEHNR, CDR2 FQNEAQ (reference sequence). CDR3 length: 14 amino acids. The DNA of the CDR3 is TGTGCCAGCACTTTGGGGGGGTCCACAGATACGCAGTATTTT. Its translation is CASTLGGSTDTQYF.

This chain joins TRBV7-9 and TRBJ2-5; the match to TRBD2 covers 10 bases. This CDR3 has 19 amino acids. From germline, CDR1 is SEHNR and CDR2 FQNEAQ (reference sequence). Trimming cost V 2 bases and J 0 bases; bases outside gene matches: 12. The CDR3: CASSLRTSGNLLDQETQYF. Here the CDR3 DNA reads TGTGCCAGCAGCTTACGGACTAGCGGAAACCTTCTGGACCAAGAGACCCAGTACTTC.

This clonotype was seen many times. This rearrangement joins TRBV7-2 to TRBJ2-3; TRBD1 agrees at 8 bases. The germline V gene encodes CDR1 SGHTA and CDR2 FQGNSA. The CDR3 spans 17 residues. Trimming at V came to 3 bases and at J to 6 bases, leaving 14 bases not matched to a gene. The CDR3 nucleotides read TGTGCCAGCAGCTTGGGGCGGCGACAGGGGTTGTCCGATACGCAGTATTTT. It specifies CASSLGRRQGLSDTQYF.

This clonotype was detected only a few times. The chain employs TRBV19 and TRBJ2-2; D may be TRBD1 or TRBD2 (5 bases each). Germline V gene sequence: CDR1 LNHDA, CDR2 SQIVND (reference sequence). Trimming stripped 8 bases from V and 0 bases from J, with 19 bases between. The CDR3 is made up of 17 amino acids. The DNA of the CDR3 is TGTGCCAGTTCGAGGGGTAAGCAGGTCTCGAACACCGGGGAGCTGTTTTTT. Amino acid sequence: CASSRGKQVSNTGELFF.